A single sample is the source of the 2 T cell receptor beta chains below, sequenced in a study of blood T cell repertoires in COVID-19. Sequenced by immunoSEQ multiplex PCR; TCRdb stores in-frame clones only, minus some. The sample includes 200,000 to 250,000 clones, approximately 86% of them seen just once. The sample consisted of peripheral blood. The receptors were gathered from a woman aged 45-65 years with COVID-19, enrolled during active disease.

The CDR3 is CAWSVSKNTEAFF. In DNA, the CDR3 is TGTGCCTGGAGTGTATCTAAGAACACTGAAGCTTTCTTT. The rearrangement uses TRBV30 and TRBJ1-1; D remains unclear. Trimming shortened V by 0 bases and J by 1 base, and 6 bases separated the two germline ends. Germline V gene sequence: CDR1 GTSNPN, CDR2 SVGIG (reference sequence). This CDR3 spans 13 amino acids. The full variable domain, in which reference TRBV30 and TRBJ1-1 provide the parts outside the CDR3, is SQTIHQWPATLVQPVGSPLSLECTVEGTSNPNLYWYRQAAGRGLQLLFYSVGIGQISSEVPQNLSASRPQDRQFILSSKKLLLSDSGFYLCAWSVSKNTEAFFGQGTRLTVV.

The chain uses TRBV19 and TRBJ1-1; D not certain. CDR1 is LNHDA and CDR2 is SQIVND in the germline V gene (reference sequence). CDR3 length equals 14 residues. Trimming took off 7 bases at V and 4 bases at J, with 16 bases between the two ends. The CDR3, as DNA: TGTGCCAGTACCTCTCTCTACTCCGGCACTGAAGCTTTCTTT. Translation gives CASTSLYSGTEAFF.